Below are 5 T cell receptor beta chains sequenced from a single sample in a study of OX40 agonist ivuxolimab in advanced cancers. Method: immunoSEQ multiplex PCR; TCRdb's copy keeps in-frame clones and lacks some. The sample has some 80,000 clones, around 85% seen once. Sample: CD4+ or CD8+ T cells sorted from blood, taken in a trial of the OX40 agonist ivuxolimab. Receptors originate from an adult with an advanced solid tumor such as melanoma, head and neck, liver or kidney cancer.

The CDR3 DNA sequence: TGTGCCAGCAGCCAGCTTTCACGACTAGCGGGACGCACAGATACGCAGTATTTT. This codes for CASSQLSRLAGRTDTQYF. This rearrangement joins TRBV4-2 to TRBJ2-3; 11 bases are shared with TRBD2. Germline CDR1 reads LGHNA; CDR2 reads YNFKEQ. CDR3 length equals 18 residues. J gave up 1 base and V 3 bases, and 9 bases lay outside the gene matches.

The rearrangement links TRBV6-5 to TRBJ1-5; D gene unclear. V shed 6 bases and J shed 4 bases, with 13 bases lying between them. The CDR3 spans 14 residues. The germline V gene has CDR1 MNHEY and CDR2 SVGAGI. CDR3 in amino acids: CASSHDTVNQPQHF. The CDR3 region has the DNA TGTGCCAGCAGCCACGACACCGTTAATCAGCCCCAGCATTTT.

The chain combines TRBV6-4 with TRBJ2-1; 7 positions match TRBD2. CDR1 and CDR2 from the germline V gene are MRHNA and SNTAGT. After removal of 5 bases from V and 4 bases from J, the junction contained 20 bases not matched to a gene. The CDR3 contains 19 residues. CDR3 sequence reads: CASSPHPSFLAGDYNEQFF. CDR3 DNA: TGTGCCAGCAGTCCCCACCCCTCCTTTCTGGCGGGGGATTACAATGAGCAGTTCTTC.

The CDR3 protein is CATSPRGGSTDTQYF. The CDR3 region has the DNA TGTGCCACCAGCCCGAGAGGGGGGAGCACAGATACGCAGTATTTT. This sequence joins TRBV15 and TRBJ2-3, with D possibly being TRBD1 or TRBD2 (6 bases each). The CDR3 loop spans 15 amino acids. Trimming stripped 5 bases from V and 0 bases from J, with 12 bases between. Germline V gene sequence: CDR1 LNHNV, CDR2 YYDKDF (reference sequence).

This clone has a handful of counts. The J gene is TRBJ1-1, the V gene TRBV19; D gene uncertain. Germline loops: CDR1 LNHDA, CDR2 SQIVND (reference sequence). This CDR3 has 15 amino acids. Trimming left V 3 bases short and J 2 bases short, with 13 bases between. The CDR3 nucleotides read TGTGCCAGTAGTATCTCGGTGGCTCTTAACACTGAAGCTTTCTTT. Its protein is CASSISVALNTEAFF. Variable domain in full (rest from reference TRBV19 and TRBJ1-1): DGGITQSPKYLFRKEGQNVTLSCEQNLNHDAMYWYRQDPGQGLRLIYYSQIVNDFQKGDIAEGYSVSREKKESFPLTVTSAQKNPTAFYLCASSISVALNTEAFFGQGTRLTVV.